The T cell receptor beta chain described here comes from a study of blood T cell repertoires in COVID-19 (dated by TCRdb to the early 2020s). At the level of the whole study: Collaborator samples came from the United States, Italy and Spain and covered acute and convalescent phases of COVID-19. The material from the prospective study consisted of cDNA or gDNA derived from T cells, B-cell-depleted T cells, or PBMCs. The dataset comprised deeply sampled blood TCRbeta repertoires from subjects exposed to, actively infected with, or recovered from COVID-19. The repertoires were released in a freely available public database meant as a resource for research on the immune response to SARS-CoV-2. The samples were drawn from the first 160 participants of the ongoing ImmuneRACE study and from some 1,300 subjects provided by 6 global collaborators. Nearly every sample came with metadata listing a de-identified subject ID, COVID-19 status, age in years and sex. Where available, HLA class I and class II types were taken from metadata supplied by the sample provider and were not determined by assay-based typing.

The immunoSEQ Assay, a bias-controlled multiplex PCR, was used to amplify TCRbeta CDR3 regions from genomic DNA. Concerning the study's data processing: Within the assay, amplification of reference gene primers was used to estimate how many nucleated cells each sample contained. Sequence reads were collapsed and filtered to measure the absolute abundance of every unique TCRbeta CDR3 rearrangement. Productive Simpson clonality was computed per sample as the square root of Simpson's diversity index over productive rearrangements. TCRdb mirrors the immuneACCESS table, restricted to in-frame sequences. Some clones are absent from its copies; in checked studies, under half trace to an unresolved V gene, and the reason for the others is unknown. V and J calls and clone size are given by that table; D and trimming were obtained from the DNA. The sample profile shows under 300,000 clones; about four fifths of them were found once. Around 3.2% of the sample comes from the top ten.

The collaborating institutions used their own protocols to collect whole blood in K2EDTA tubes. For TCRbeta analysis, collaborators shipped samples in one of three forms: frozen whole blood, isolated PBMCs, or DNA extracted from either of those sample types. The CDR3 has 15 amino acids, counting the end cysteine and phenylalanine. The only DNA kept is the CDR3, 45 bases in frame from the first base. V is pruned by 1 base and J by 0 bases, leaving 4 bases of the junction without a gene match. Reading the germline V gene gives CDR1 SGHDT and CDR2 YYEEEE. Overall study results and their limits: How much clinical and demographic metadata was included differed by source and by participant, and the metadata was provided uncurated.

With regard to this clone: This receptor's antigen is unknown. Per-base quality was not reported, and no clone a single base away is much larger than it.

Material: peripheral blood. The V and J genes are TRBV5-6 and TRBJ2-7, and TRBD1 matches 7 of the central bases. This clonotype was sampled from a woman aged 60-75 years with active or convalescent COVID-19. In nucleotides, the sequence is TGTGCCAGCAGCTTGCTGGACAGGACCTCCTACGAGCAGTACTTC. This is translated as CASSLLDRTSYEQYF. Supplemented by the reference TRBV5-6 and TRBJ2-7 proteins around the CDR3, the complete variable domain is DAGVTQSPTHLIKTRGQQVTLRCSPKSGHDTVSWYQQALGQGPQFIFQYYEEEERQRGNFPDRFSGHQFPNYSSELNVNALLLGDSALYLCASSLLDRTSYEQYFGPGTRLTVT.